Following are 22 T cell receptor beta chains from one sample sequenced in a study of breast tumors, draining lymph nodes, adjacent tissues. The lymph nodes were axillary draining lymph nodes from breast cancer patients. TCRdb fed the multiplex PCR reads into MiXCR, producing one record per CDR3 protein. Of under 300,000 distinct CDR3 sequences listed, under 35% are singletons. Sequenced material: axillary lymph node tissue. Receptor source: a female donor with breast cancer. Some clones in this sample may be carry-over from other donors' samples.

This clonotype was seen many times. V and J are TRBV20-1 and TRBJ2-5, with TRBD1 identical over 7 bases. Germline CDR1 is DFQATT and CDR2 is SNEGSKA (reference sequence). The V gene end was trimmed by 1 base and the J gene end by 4 bases; junction bases not matched to a gene: 6. This CDR3 comprises 14 residues. This chain's CDR3 is CSARVQGKRETQYF. The CDR3 DNA follows: TGCAGTGCTAGAGTACAGGGGAAGAGAGAGACCCAGTACTTC.

V usage is TRBV11-2 and J usage is TRBJ2-5; no reliable D call. There are 13 residues in the CDR3. V lost 2 bases to trimming and J lost 9 bases, with 13 bases between them. Germline values: CDR1 SGHAT, CDR2 FQNNGV. CDR3 protein: CASSLQANQPQYF. As DNA, the CDR3 is TGTGCCAGCAGCTTACAGGCTAATCAGCCCCAGTACTTC.

With regard to this clonotype: This sequence may be a read error, since a much larger clone differs from it by one base. For the CDR3, the DNA is TGTGCCAGCAGCTTTGTTGAGGGGGCTTACGAGCGGTACTTC. Its protein is CASSFVEGAYERYF. J is TRBJ2-7 and V is TRBV11-2; 7 bases are shared with TRBD1. Germline values: CDR1 SGHAT, CDR2 FQNNGV. The CDR3 spans 14 residues. The full variable domain, with the rest looked up from reference TRBV11-2 and TRBJ2-7, is EAGVAQSPRYKIIEKRQSVAFWCNPISGHATLYWYQQILGQGPKLLIQFQNNGVVDDSQLPKDRFSAERLKGVDSTLKIQPAKLEDSAVYLCASSFVEGAYERYFGPGTRLTVT.

The J gene is TRBJ2-3, the V gene TRBV29-1; no firm D call. The length of the CDR3 is 14 residues. Germline assignment: CDR1 SQVTM and CDR2 ANQGSEA. Trimming removed 7 bases at V and 1 base at J, with 15 bases between. CDR3: CSARASLGTDTQYF. Here the CDR3 DNA reads TGCAGCGCTAGAGCGAGCCTCGGCACAGATACGCAGTATTTT.

The chain carries TRBV6-6 and TRBJ2-5, with 7 bases aligning to TRBD2. Germline V CDR1 and CDR2: MNHNY, SVGAGI (reference sequence). The V and J ends lost 9 bases and 3 bases, in that order; junction bases with no gene match: 13. CDR3 length: 15 residues. The CDR3 sequence: CASGPGTGGKETQYF. CDR3 in DNA: TGTGCCAGTGGGCCCGGGACGGGGGGAAAAGAGACCCAGTACTTC.

There are many counts of this clonotype. CDR3 residues: CASSYSGSYGYTF. The DNA of the CDR3 is TGTGCCAGCAGTTACTCGGGGAGCTATGGCTACACCTTC. V is TRBV6-6 and J is TRBJ1-2; the D is unclear. This CDR3 comprises 13 residues. Germline CDR1 and CDR2: MNHNY and SVGAGI (reference sequence). The V end was cut by 0 bases, the J end by 4 bases, with 6 bases between.

This clonotype was detected many times. V usage is TRBV5-4 and J usage is TRBJ1-2, with no clear D. The CDR3 has 13 residues. The V end lost 3 bases, the J end lost 4 bases, and 10 bases lay between the germline ends. Germline CDR1 and CDR2: SGHNT and YYREEE (reference sequence). In DNA, the CDR3 is TGTGCCAGCAGCTATGGACCGGTCTATGGCTACACCTTC. It yields the protein CASSYGPVYGYTF.

This chain joins TRBV7-3 and TRBJ2-1, with 9 bases aligning to TRBD2. CDR3 length equals 19 residues. Germline CDR1 SGHTA, CDR2 FQGTGA. Trimming removed 9 bases from V and 1 base from J; junction bases left unmatched: 19. The chain's CDR3 is CARGTVNLAGQGSYNEQFF. CDR3 in DNA: TGTGCCAGGGGGACGGTGAACCTAGCGGGGCAGGGATCCTACAATGAGCAGTTCTTC.

The gene calls are TRBV6-6 and TRBJ2-1, with a weak D call TRBD2 (6 bases). CDR3 length equals 17 residues. Between the trimmed V and J ends, which lost 7 bases and 1 base, there was a span of 20 bases. Per the germline V gene, CDR1 is MNHNY and CDR2 is SVGAGI (reference sequence). In DNA form, the CDR3 reads TGTGCCAGCACTAGCAATACCCCCGGGAGTTCCTACAATGAGCAGTTCTTC. This translates into CASTSNTPGSSYNEQFF.

Comment on this clonotype: A read error may explain this, as a much larger clone is one base away. The J gene is TRBJ1-5, the V gene TRBV6-4, with 7 bases identical to TRBD1. Germline CDR1 and CDR2: MRHNA and SNTAGT. CDR3 length: 16 amino acids. V gave up 7 bases and J gave up 3 bases; unmatched junction bases: 12. The CDR3 is CASTPWTRGYNQPQHF. The CDR3 nucleotides are TGTGCCAGCACTCCCTGGACCAGGGGGTACAATCAGCCCCAGCATTTT.

This clonotype was seen ten or more times. The chain combines TRBV20-1 with TRBJ1-6, with 8 nucleotides matching TRBD1. The germline V gene encodes CDR1 DFQATT and CDR2 SNEGSKA (reference sequence). The CDR3 is 14 residues long. Trimming removed 2 bases from V and 7 bases from J; junction bases left unmatched: 4. Written as DNA, the CDR3 is TGCAGTGCTAGACCAGGACAGGGAAATTCACCCCTCCACTTT. This sequence encodes CSARPGQGNSPLHF.

This chain connects TRBV2 to TRBJ2-5; 12 bases map to TRBD1. This CDR3 has 16 residues. The trim removed 6 bases at V and 5 bases at J, leaving 10 bases unmatched. From germline, CDR1 is SNHLY and CDR2 FYNNEI. In nucleotides, the CDR3 is TGTGCCAGCAGCGACGTTGGGACAGGGGGCACGGAGACCCAGTACTTC. Its translation is CASSDVGTGGTETQYF.

In its sample, this clonotype was seen a few times. The rearrangement joins TRBV28 to TRBJ1-2, with D uncertain. This CDR3 contains 13 residues. Trimming took off 3 bases at V and 4 bases at J, with 9 bases between the two ends. CDR1 and CDR2 (germline): MDHEN, SYDVKM. The CDR3 sequence is CASSLGIGYGYTF. The DNA for the CDR3 is TGTGCCAGCAGTTTGGGGATTGGCTATGGCTACACCTTC.

Comments on this clonotype: This may stem from a read error, because a much larger clone lies one nucleotide away. The rearrangement uses TRBV3-1 and TRBJ1-2; no clear D gene. The CDR3 loop spans 16 amino acids. The V gene's germline CDR1 is LGHDT and CDR2 YNNKEL (reference sequence). This CDR3 reads CASSLTPKALSYDYTF. As DNA, the CDR3 is TGTGCCAGCAGCCTCACCCCGAAGGCACTATCGTATGACTACACCTTC.

In this sample, this clonotype turned up many times. The chain carries TRBV5-1 and TRBJ2-7; possible D gene TRBD2, 5 bases. Trimming took off 0 bases at V and 2 bases at J, with 12 bases between the two ends. The CDR3 covers 15 residues. CDR1 is SGHRS, CDR2 YFSETQ, per germline. The CDR3 loop is CASSLGLARPYEQYF. As DNA, the CDR3 is TGCGCCAGCAGCTTGGGCCTAGCTCGTCCCTACGAGCAGTACTTC.

This clonotype was seen many times. This rearrangement joins TRBV29-1 to TRBJ2-1; 8 bases map to TRBD2. The CDR3 runs 14 residues. Germline CDR1 SQVTM, CDR2 ANQGSEA. J lost 3 bases, V lost 1 base, and 2 bases had no gene match. The CDR3 here is CSVEARGVYNEQFF. The CDR3 region has the DNA TGCAGCGTTGAAGCGCGGGGGGTCTACAATGAGCAGTTCTTC.

This clonotype was seen at least ten times. The CDR3 region has the DNA TGTGCTAGTGGTTTCGACCCGGGACGGGTAGGCTACACCTTC. It encodes CASGFDPGRVGYTF. This sequence joins TRBV12-5 and TRBJ1-2, with D perhaps matching TRBD1 (5 bases). V was pared by 3 bases and J by 8 bases, with 16 bases between. Germline V gene data show CDR1 as LGHNT and CDR2 as FRNRAP. The CDR3 totals 14 residues.

This clonotype was picked up many times. This chain links TRBV12-3 or TRBV12-4 with TRBJ1-6, with TRBD1 identical over 8 bases. J was trimmed by 3 bases and V by 6 bases; bases with no gene match: 4. The CDR3 is 15 residues long. The CDR3 DNA follows: TGTGCCAGCAGGGGACAGGCGAACTATAATTCACCCCTCCACTTT. Amino acids: CASRGQANYNSPLHF.

This clonotype occurred a few times. The V and J genes are TRBV27 and TRBJ2-7, with TRBD2 identical over 14 bases. Germline V gene data show CDR1 as MNHEY and CDR2 as SMNVEV (reference sequence). This CDR3 contains 14 residues. After removal of 4 bases from V and 7 bases from J, the junction contained 3 bases not matched to a gene. The CDR3 loop reads CASSYGLAGGEQYF. The CDR3 region has the DNA TGTGCCAGCAGTTATGGACTAGCGGGAGGAGAGCAGTACTTC.

About this clonotype itself: This sequence may be a read error, since a much larger clone differs from it by one base. The V call is TRBV10-2, the J call TRBJ2-5, with TRBD1 identical over 9 bases. The V gene's germline CDR1 is WSHSY and CDR2 SAAADI. The CDR3 covers 14 residues. The CDR3 sequence: CAGRAGQGRETQYF. The DNA of the CDR3 is TGCGCCGGCAGGGCGGGACAGGGTCGGGAGACCCAGTACTTC.

This clonotype was detected only a few times. The chain uses TRBV6-6 and TRBJ2-7; 8 bases match TRBD1. V lost 5 bases and J lost 5; bases outside the gene matches: 8. Germline V lookup: CDR1 MNHNY, CDR2 SVGAGI (reference sequence). There are 14 residues in the CDR3. CDR3 region: CASSHFQGADEQYF. As DNA, the CDR3 is TGTGCCAGCAGTCATTTCCAGGGGGCTGACGAGCAGTACTTC.

The sample holds many counts of this clonotype. The CDR3 sequence is CASSVTGASGAYEQYF. The CDR3 region has the DNA TGTGCCAGCAGCGTCACCGGTGCTAGCGGAGCCTACGAGCAGTACTTC. The rearrangement links TRBV9 to TRBJ2-7, with TRBD2 matching 7 bases. This CDR3 is 16 amino acids long. CDR1 is SGDLS and CDR2 is YYNGEE in the germline V gene. Trimming took 2 bases from V and 2 from J; bases not matched to a gene: 10.